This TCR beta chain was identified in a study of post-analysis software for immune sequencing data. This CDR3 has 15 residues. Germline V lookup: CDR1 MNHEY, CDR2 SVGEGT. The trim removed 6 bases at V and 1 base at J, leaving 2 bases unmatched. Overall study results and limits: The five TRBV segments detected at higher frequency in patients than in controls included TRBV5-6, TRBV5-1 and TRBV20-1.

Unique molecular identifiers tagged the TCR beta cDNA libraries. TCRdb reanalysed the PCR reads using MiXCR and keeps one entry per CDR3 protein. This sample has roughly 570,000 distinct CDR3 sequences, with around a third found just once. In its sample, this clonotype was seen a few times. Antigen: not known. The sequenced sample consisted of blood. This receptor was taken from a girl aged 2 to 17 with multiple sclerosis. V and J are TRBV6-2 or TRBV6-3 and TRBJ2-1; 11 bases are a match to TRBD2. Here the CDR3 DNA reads TGTGCCAGCAGATCTAGCGGGGGGTCCTACAATGAGCAGTTCTTC. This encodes CASRSSGGSYNEQFF.